At least ten counts were recorded for the clone carrying this T cell receptor beta chain. Its antigen is undetermined. V was cut by 2 bases and J by 1 base, with 8 bases left in between. The length of the CDR3 is 14 residues. The record originates from a study of blood T cells in healthy people across ages. Findings and limits, study-wide: Investigators viewed diversity estimates from one million T cells as underestimates, the study reported. Fewer expanded clones and more diversity marked long-lived versus aged donors.

Primed by a sample-barcoded 5' primer and a J-beta primer mix, a second PCR proceeded for about 7 to 12 cycles. Every molecule of cDNA carried a tag from a template-switch adaptor with 12 random nucleotides. TCRdb reprocessed the 5' RACE reads with MiXCR, giving one entry per CDR3 protein. The sample has approximately 1,000,000 distinct CDR3 sequences, 35% to 45% seen once. The sample consisted of blood. The source of this sequence is a man between 18 and 29 years old in good health. The chain couples TRBV12-3 or TRBV12-4 to TRBJ1-2; D is undetermined. CDR3: CASSLRGSNYGYTF. The DNA for the CDR3 is TGTGCCAGCAGTTTACGGGGAAGTAACTATGGCTACACCTTC.